One and the same sample provided the 20 T cell receptor beta chains below, sequenced in a study of CD8+CD57+ T cells in acquired aplastic anemia. Genomic DNA was employed as the template in profiling TCR beta VDJ and CDR3. Each CDR3 protein gets one entry after TCRdb re-called the reads with MiXCR. The repertoire holds some 150,000 distinct CDR3 sequences, with 41% as singletons. Sequences were obtained from sorted CD4+, CD8+, or CD8+CD57+ T cells (not recorded which) from PBMCs. Receptor source: a human donor in good health, serving as a control.

This clonotype appeared many times. The chain has TRBV12-3 or TRBV12-4 and TRBJ1-2; 7 bases fit TRBD1. The CDR3 runs to 14 residues. Trimming at V came to 3 bases and at J to 2 bases, leaving 3 bases not matched to a gene. This CDR3 is CASSLGQRNYGYTF. In DNA, the CDR3 is TGTGCCAGCAGTTTGGGACAGCGAAACTATGGCTACACCTTC.

This clonotype was seen repeatedly, ten times or more. The J gene is TRBJ2-3, the V gene TRBV15; 9 bases match TRBD1. The CDR3 sequence is 14 residues long. Germline assignment: CDR1 LNHNV and CDR2 YYDKDF (reference sequence). V lost 5 bases, J lost 4 bases, and 4 bases stayed unmatched. The CDR3 reads CATSGRQGADTQYF. The CDR3 nucleotides are TGTGCCACCAGCGGCCGACAGGGGGCAGATACGCAGTATTTT.

The table lists this clonotype with a few counts. V and J are TRBV19 and TRBJ1-6, with 7 bases fitting TRBD1. The CDR3 extends over 13 amino acids. Germline values: CDR1 LNHDA, CDR2 SQIVND (reference sequence). Losses at the gene ends were 8 bases for V and 6 bases for J; bases not matched to a gene: 4. In nucleotides, the CDR3 is TGTGCCAGTCGCCGACAGGGTAATTCACCCCTCCACTTT. Its protein product is CASRRQGNSPLHF. Full variable domain (remainder filled in from reference TRBV19 and TRBJ1-6): DGGITQSPKYLFRKEGQNVTLSCEQNLNHDAMYWYRQDPGQGLRLIYYSQIVNDFQKGDIAEGYSVSREKKESFPLTVTSAQKNPTAFYLCASRRQGNSPLHFGNGTRLTVT.

This chain links TRBV2 with TRBJ2-5; 10 positions agree with TRBD2. This CDR3 has 14 residues. The V gene end was trimmed by 6 bases and the J gene end by 3 bases; junction bases not matched to a gene: 4. CDR1 is SNHLY and CDR2 is FYNNEI in the germline V gene. CDR3 sequence (DNA): TGTGCCAGCAGAGCCGGGACTAGCGAAGAGACCCAGTACTTC. The encoded protein is CASRAGTSEETQYF.

The chain combines TRBV15 with TRBJ2-3, with 7 bases lining up with TRBD2. With V trimmed by 0 bases and J by 5 bases, 5 bases remained unmatched. Looked up from germline, CDR1 is LNHNV and CDR2 is YYDKDF (reference sequence). The CDR3 loop spans 15 amino acids. The CDR3 DNA reads as TGTGCCACCAGCAGAGACATGACTAGCCGAGATACGCAGTATTTT. This gives the protein CATSRDMTSRDTQYF.

V is TRBV19 and J is TRBJ1-2; D gene uncertain. Per germline, CDR1 LNHDA and CDR2 SQIVND (reference sequence). The CDR3 covers 14 residues. The V end lost 6 bases, the J end lost 7 bases, and 18 bases lay between the germline ends. CDR3 residues: CASRTPGKALGYTF. CDR3 nucleotides: TGTGCCAGTAGGACACCAGGAAAGGCACTTGGCTACACCTTC.

About this clonotype: This may be a read error: a much more frequent sequence differs by one nucleotide. The genes are TRBV10-3 and TRBJ1-4; TRBD1 matches 12 bases. CDR1 ENHRY and CDR2 SYGVKD come from the germline V gene. CDR3 size: 18 residues. For the CDR3, the DNA is TGTGCCGTCAGTGCGAACCCCGGGACAGGGGGCACTGATGAAAAACTGTTTTTT. The encoded protein is CAVSANPGTGGTDEKLFF.

In its sample, this clonotype was seen many times. J is TRBJ1-3 and V is TRBV12-3 or TRBV12-4; D is undetermined. This CDR3 contains 15 residues. Trimming removed 6 bases from V and 0 bases from J, with 12 bases in between. Here the CDR3 reads CASSDDGSSGNTIYF. In DNA, the CDR3 is TGTGCCAGCAGCGACGACGGGAGCTCTGGAAACACCATATATTTT.

About this clonotype: It is likely a read error, because the conserved phenylalanine at the end of the CDR3 is missing. The J gene is TRBJ1-1, the V gene TRBV7-9; D unresolved. The CDR3 covers 15 residues. Per the germline V gene, CDR1 is SEHNR and CDR2 is FQNEAQ (reference sequence). Trimming cost V 1 base and J 3 bases, with 12 bases left between them. The CDR3 reads CASSLDGVVDTEAFL. The CDR3 DNA reads as TGTGCCAGCAGCTTAGACGGAGTTGTGGACACTGAAGCTTTCCTT.

This clonotype was detected many times. The chain joins TRBV24-1 to TRBJ2-2, with D perhaps matching TRBD1 (6 bases). Germline CDR1 KGHDR, CDR2 SFDVKD. Trimming cost V 5 bases and J 7 bases, with 16 bases left between them. There are 15 residues in the CDR3. The CDR3: CATSAPLGTSGELFF. The CDR3, as DNA: TGTGCCACCAGTGCTCCCCTCGGGACAAGCGGGGAGCTGTTTTTT.

This clonotype was detected a few times. This chain links TRBV19 with TRBJ2-1; D is unclear. CDR3 length: 14 amino acids. Germline CDR1 is LNHDA and CDR2 is SQIVND (reference sequence). Trimming shortened V by 3 bases and J by 4 bases, and 10 bases separated the two germline ends. The CDR3 reads CASSIGLAYNEQFF. The CDR3 DNA reads as TGTGCCAGTAGTATCGGGTTGGCTTACAATGAGCAGTTCTTC.

This clonotype was counted only a few times. The genes are TRBV14 and TRBJ1-1; perhaps TRBD1 as D (5 bases). Per the germline V gene, CDR1 is SGHDN and CDR2 is FVKESK. CDR3 size: 17 residues. Trimming took off 4 bases at V and 2 bases at J, with 20 bases between the two ends. CDR3: CASSPAPGPNTNTEAFF. The CDR3 DNA reads as TGTGCCAGCAGCCCTGCCCCGGGACCGAATACTAACACTGAAGCTTTCTTT.

As regards this clonotype: This may arise from a read error, as a much more abundant clone is one base away. The genes are TRBV9 and TRBJ2-1; 12 positions agree with TRBD2. The germline V gene encodes CDR1 SGDLS and CDR2 YYNGEE. This CDR3 has 14 amino acids. CDR3 loop: CASSYSGLAGEQSF. In DNA, the CDR3 is TGTGCCAGCAGCTATTCGGGACTAGCGGGTGAGCAGTCCTTC.

This clonotype has at least ten counts. This chain links TRBV11-1 with TRBJ1-3; D gene uncertain. CDR1 and CDR2 (germline): SGHAT, FQDESV (reference sequence). The CDR3 is 16 residues long. V shed 5 bases and J shed 0 bases, with 14 bases lying between them. This CDR3 is CASSREAVSSGNTIYF. The DNA of the CDR3 is TGTGCCAGCAGCCGGGAGGCGGTAAGCTCTGGAAACACCATATATTTT.

At least ten counts were recorded for this clonotype. The chain employs TRBV20-1 and TRBJ2-4; D is undetermined. Germline V gene lookup returns CDR1 DFQATT and CDR2 SNEGSKA (reference sequence). The CDR3 runs 14 residues. Between the trimmed V and J ends, which lost 6 bases and 0 bases, there was a span of 12 bases. The CDR3 region is CSAVRSLAKNIQYF. The DNA of the CDR3 is TGCAGTGCCGTACGATCTCTAGCCAAAAACATTCAGTACTTC.

The rearrangement joins TRBV2 to TRBJ2-1; possible D gene TRBD2, 5 bases. The V end was cut by 5 bases, the J end by 6 bases, with 20 bases between. The CDR3 contains 16 residues. CDR1 is SNHLY and CDR2 is FYNNEI in the germline V gene. The CDR3 region is CASSYLDSRLGNEQFF. The CDR3, as DNA: TGTGCCAGCAGTTACTTGGACTCGCGCTTGGGCAATGAGCAGTTCTTC.

This clonotype was seen at least ten times. The chain links TRBV19 to TRBJ1-1; D is possibly TRBD1 (5 bases). Per the germline V gene, CDR1 is LNHDA and CDR2 is SQIVND (reference sequence). V was clipped by 5 bases and J by 1 base, with 14 bases between them. The CDR3 has 15 amino acids. The DNA for the CDR3 is TGTGCCAGTAGTCCCCGGGACCTAGGGAACACTGAAGCTTTCTTT. Translation gives CASSPRDLGNTEAFF. The whole variable domain, filled in from reference TRBV19 and TRBJ1-1, reads DGGITQSPKYLFRKEGQNVTLSCEQNLNHDAMYWYRQDPGQGLRLIYYSQIVNDFQKGDIAEGYSVSREKKESFPLTVTSAQKNPTAFYLCASSPRDLGNTEAFFGQGTRLTVV.

This clonotype was recorded only once. The chain couples TRBV29-1 to TRBJ1-2; D not certain. V lost 7 bases and J 3 bases, leaving 9 bases between the germline ends. This CDR3 comprises 11 residues. CDR1 and CDR2 (germline): SQVTM, ANQGSEA. In DNA, the CDR3 is TGCAGCGGGGGAGGGCACTATGGCTACACCTTC. Translation gives CSGGGHYGYTF.

This clonotype was picked up many times. The DNA of the CDR3 is TGTGCCAGCAGTGAAATGCGGGACAGGCGCTATGGCTACACCTTC. It codes for CASSEMRDRRYGYTF. V is TRBV6-1 and J is TRBJ1-2, with TRBD1 matching 8 bases. With V trimmed by 2 bases and J by 4 bases, 6 bases remained unmatched. The CDR3 has 15 residues. Germline V CDR1 and CDR2: MNHNS, SASEGT.

In this sample, this clonotype turned up a few times. The chain has TRBV6-2 or TRBV6-3 and TRBJ1-1; 8 nucleotides align to TRBD1. The CDR3 loop spans 18 amino acids. The V segment lost 3 bases and the J segment 6 bases; nucleotides outside the gene matches: 18. From germline, CDR1 is MNHEY and CDR2 SVGEGT. DNA of the CDR3: TGTGCCAGCAGTTATAGGCTGACGGGACAGGCCCACCTTCCTGAAGCTTTCTTT. Translating gives CASSYRLTGQAHLPEAFF.